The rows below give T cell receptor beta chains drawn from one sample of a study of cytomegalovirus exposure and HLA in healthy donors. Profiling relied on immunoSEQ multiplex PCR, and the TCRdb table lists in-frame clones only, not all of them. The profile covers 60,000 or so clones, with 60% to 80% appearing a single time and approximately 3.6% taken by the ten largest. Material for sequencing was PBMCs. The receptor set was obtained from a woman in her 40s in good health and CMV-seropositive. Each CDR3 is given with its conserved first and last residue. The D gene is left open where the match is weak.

CDR3 protein: CASRLTALGGYEQYF
CDR3 length: 15
D gene: .
V gene: TRBV19
J gene: TRBJ2-7

CDR3 protein: CASSLSPGQGESTDTQYF
CDR3 length: 18
D gene: TRBD1
V gene: TRBV18
J gene: TRBJ2-3

CDR3 protein: CASSLGPTKNIQYF
CDR3 length: 14
D gene: .
V gene: TRBV27
J gene: TRBJ2-4

CDR3 protein: CASSLSPLRRSGNTIYF
CDR3 length: 17
D gene: .
V gene: TRBV7-8
J gene: TRBJ1-3

CDR3 protein: CASSSNGGNYGYTF
CDR3 length: 14
D gene: .
V gene: TRBV5-4
J gene: TRBJ1-2

CDR3 protein: CASRRQGTSQETQYF
CDR3 length: 15
D gene: TRBD1
V gene: TRBV19
J gene: TRBJ2-5

CDR3 protein: CASREGSGDTQYF
CDR3 length: 13
D gene: .
V gene: TRBV6-1
J gene: TRBJ2-3

CDR3 protein: CASSLFSGEPLHF
CDR3 length: 13
D gene: .
V gene: TRBV7-9
J gene: TRBJ1-6

CDR3 protein: CASSLLAGGQETQYF
CDR3 length: 15
D gene: TRBD2
V gene: TRBV13
J gene: TRBJ2-5

CDR3 protein: CASSYSTGQDEQYF
CDR3 length: 14
D gene: TRBD1
V gene: TRBV6-5
J gene: TRBJ2-7

CDR3 protein: CASSQARGSGESTDTQYF
CDR3 length: 18
D gene: TRBD2
V gene: TRBV4-2
J gene: TRBJ2-3

CDR3 protein: CASSEGQRSGNTIYF
CDR3 length: 15
D gene: TRBD1
V gene: TRBV6-1
J gene: TRBJ1-3

CDR3 protein: CASSLGGTPYEQYF
CDR3 length: 14
D gene: .
V gene: TRBV5-8
J gene: TRBJ2-7

CDR3 protein: CATSNGEWGTDTQYF
CDR3 length: 15
D gene: .
V gene: TRBV15
J gene: TRBJ2-3

CDR3 protein: CATSQGARNEQFF
CDR3 length: 13
D gene: TRBD1
V gene: TRBV15
J gene: TRBJ2-1

CDR3 protein: CASSDRGNQPQHF
CDR3 length: 13
D gene: TRBD1
V gene: TRBV19
J gene: TRBJ1-5

CDR3 protein: CASSLITGVVSYEQYF
CDR3 length: 16
D gene: TRBD1
V gene: TRBV5-1
J gene: TRBJ2-7

CDR3 protein: CASSFLDVGGEENTEAFF
CDR3 length: 18
D gene: .
V gene: TRBV11-2
J gene: TRBJ1-1

CDR3 protein: CASSQEFGTGGNEQFF
CDR3 length: 16
D gene: TRBD1
V gene: TRBV4-3
J gene: TRBJ2-1

CDR3 protein: CARAGVGETQYF
CDR3 length: 12
D gene: .
V gene: TRBV2
J gene: TRBJ2-5

CDR3 protein: CSVDGVSTEAFF
CDR3 length: 12
D gene: .
V gene: TRBV29-1
J gene: TRBJ1-1

CDR3 protein: CASSLGKTYLLGETQYF
CDR3 length: 17
D gene: .
V gene: TRBV5-4
J gene: TRBJ2-5

CDR3 protein: CASSLSVWRGSSSYEQYF
CDR3 length: 18
D gene: .
V gene: TRBV11-2
J gene: TRBJ2-7

CDR3 protein: CASSLALSGRYEQYF
CDR3 length: 15
D gene: .
V gene: TRBV7-9
J gene: TRBJ2-7

CDR3 protein: CASSEFATGNNSPLHF
CDR3 length: 16
D gene: .
V gene: TRBV6-1
J gene: TRBJ1-6

CDR3 protein: CASTPQYSLSGNTIYF
CDR3 length: 16
D gene: .
V gene: TRBV9
J gene: TRBJ1-3

CDR3 protein: CASSQDRGTDTQYF
CDR3 length: 14
D gene: .
V gene: TRBV4-3
J gene: TRBJ2-3

CDR3 protein: CASSVAITGKGSFIQQFF
CDR3 length: 18
D gene: .
V gene: TRBV9
J gene: TRBJ2-1

CDR3 protein: CASSYTGISGYTF
CDR3 length: 13
D gene: .
V gene: TRBV6-1
J gene: TRBJ1-2

CDR3 protein: CASRGRGEDQPQHF
CDR3 length: 14
D gene: .
V gene: TRBV6-1
J gene: TRBJ1-5

CDR3 protein: CASSPGHYTEAFF
CDR3 length: 13
D gene: .
V gene: TRBV7-2
J gene: TRBJ1-1

CDR3 protein: CANGQAAGEQFF
CDR3 length: 12
D gene: TRBD1
V gene: TRBV18
J gene: TRBJ2-1

CDR3 protein: CASSLMQAGSFYEQYF
CDR3 length: 16
D gene: .
V gene: TRBV5-8
J gene: TRBJ2-7

CDR3 protein: CASSEGYGTTGEAFF
CDR3 length: 15
D gene: .
V gene: TRBV6-1
J gene: TRBJ1-1

CDR3 protein: CASIHPSGGADNEQYF
CDR3 length: 16
D gene: TRBD2
V gene: TRBV9
J gene: TRBJ2-7

CDR3 protein: CASSFASGAYTGELFF
CDR3 length: 16
D gene: TRBD2
V gene: TRBV5-1
J gene: TRBJ2-2

CDR3 protein: CANLTVDRVRTDTQYF
CDR3 length: 16
D gene: TRBD1
V gene: TRBV10-1
J gene: TRBJ2-3

CDR3 protein: CASSLAVGLAGNNEQFF
CDR3 length: 17
D gene: TRBD2
V gene: TRBV5-1
J gene: TRBJ2-1

CDR3 protein: CASSYGALGTQYF
CDR3 length: 13
D gene: .
V gene: TRBV6-6
J gene: TRBJ2-5

CDR3 protein: CASRGLAGETQYF
CDR3 length: 13
D gene: TRBD2
V gene: TRBV6-6
J gene: TRBJ2-5

CDR3 protein: CASSWGRSRGATEAFF
CDR3 length: 16
D gene: TRBD1
V gene: TRBV6-6
J gene: TRBJ1-1